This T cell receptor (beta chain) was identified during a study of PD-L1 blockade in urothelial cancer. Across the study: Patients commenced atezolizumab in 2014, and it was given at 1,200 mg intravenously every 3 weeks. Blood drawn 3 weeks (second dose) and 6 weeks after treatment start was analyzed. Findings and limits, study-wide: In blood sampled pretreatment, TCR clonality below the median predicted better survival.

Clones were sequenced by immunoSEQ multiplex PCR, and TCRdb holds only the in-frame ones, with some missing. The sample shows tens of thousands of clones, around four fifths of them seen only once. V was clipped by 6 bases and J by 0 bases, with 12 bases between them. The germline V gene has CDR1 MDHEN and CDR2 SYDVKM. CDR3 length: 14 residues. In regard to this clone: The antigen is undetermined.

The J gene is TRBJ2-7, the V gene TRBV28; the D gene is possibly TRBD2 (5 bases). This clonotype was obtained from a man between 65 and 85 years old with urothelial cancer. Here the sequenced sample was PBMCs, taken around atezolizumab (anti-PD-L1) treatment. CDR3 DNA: TGTGCCAGCAGCTCCCCGGGGAGCTCCTACGAGCAGTACTTC. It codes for CASSSPGSSYEQYF.